This T cell receptor beta chain was profiled in a study of T cell responses to AZD1222 COVID-19 vaccine. Study-level findings and limits: The span of vaccine-associated CD4 TCRs extended across spike, with dominance at 160-218 and 743-854. White British donors predominated, females outnumbered males, and clonal diversity was possibly underestimated.

A remark on this clone: Its matching antigen is unknown.

Clones were read by immunoSEQ multiplex PCR, and TCRdb kept only the in-frame ones, dropping some. The sample consists of approximately 190,000 clones, approximately 91% of them appearing once. V dropped 6 bases and J dropped 2 bases, with 17 bases sitting between them. The CDR3 covers 16 residues. The germline V gene encodes CDR1 MDHEN and CDR2 SYDVKM. This chain joins TRBV28 and TRBJ2-1; D is possibly TRBD1 or TRBD2 (5 bases each). The sequence was obtained from an adult in good health. The input for sequencing was peripheral blood, taken on day 0 of AZD1222 vaccination. CDR3 sequence reads: CASRFPGRRPYNEQFF. The DNA of the CDR3 is TGTGCCAGCAGATTCCCGGGACGAAGGCCCTACAATGAGCAGTTCTTC.